This T cell receptor (beta chain) stems from a study of blood T cell repertoires in COVID-19. Some clones are missing from TCRdb's copy, which holds only in-frame ones; the method was immunoSEQ multiplex PCR. The sample comprises fewer than 80,000 clones, around 83% of which are singletons, and almost 10% rests with the top ten. Germline CDR1 is SSHAT and CDR2 is FNYEAQ (reference sequence). The CDR3 is 15 amino acids. This clone was seen only once. The germline gene is not matched at one end of the junction; a read error may be the cause. This chain connects TRBV7-7 to TRBJ2-1; 11 bases fit TRBD2. The TCR sequence derives from a woman older than 75 with acute or convalescent COVID-19. The sequenced sample consisted of peripheral blood. The CDR3 loop is CASSPLAGGRNEQFF. DNA of the CDR3: TGTGCTAGCAGCCCCTTAGCGGGGGGGCGCAATGAGCAGTTCTTC.